This TCR beta chain was found in a study of lymphopenia after photon versus proton radiotherapy. V lost 0 bases to trimming and J lost 5 bases, with 9 bases between them. The CDR3 has 14 residues. Germline values: CDR1 SGHRS, CDR2 YFSETQ. Repertoires were generated with immunoSEQ multiplex PCR, while TCRdb's copy carries only in-frame clones and drops some. The sample holds around 64,000 clones, around 90% seen once. The receptor comes from a man aged 80 or over with esophageal cancer. The specimen was peripheral blood, collected from a patient treated with proton-based radiotherapy. The gene calls are TRBV5-1 and TRBJ2-1, with D unclear. CDR3 DNA: TGCGCCAGCAGCTTGGGAGGCTACAACAATGAGCAGTTCTTC. It encodes CASSLGGYNNEQFF.